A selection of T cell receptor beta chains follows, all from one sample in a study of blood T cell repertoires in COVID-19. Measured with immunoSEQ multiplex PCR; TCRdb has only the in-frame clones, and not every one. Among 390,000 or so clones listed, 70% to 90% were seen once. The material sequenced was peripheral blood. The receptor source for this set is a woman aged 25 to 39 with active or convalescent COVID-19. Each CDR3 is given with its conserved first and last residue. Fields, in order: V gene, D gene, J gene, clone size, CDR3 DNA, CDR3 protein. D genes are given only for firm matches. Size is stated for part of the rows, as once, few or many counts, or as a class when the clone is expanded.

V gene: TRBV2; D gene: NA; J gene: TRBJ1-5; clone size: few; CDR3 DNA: TGTGCCAGTGCAGGGACTTACGATAGCAATCAGCCCCAGCATTTT; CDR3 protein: CASAGTYDSNQPQHF
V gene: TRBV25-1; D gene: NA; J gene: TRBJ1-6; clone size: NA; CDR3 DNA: TGTGCCAGCATGCGAATTGGTTCACCCCTCCACTTT; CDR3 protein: CASMRIGSPLHF
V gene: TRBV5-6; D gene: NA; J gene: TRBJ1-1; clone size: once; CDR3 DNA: TGTGCCAGCAGCTTGGGAGCAACCGACACTGAAGCTTTCTTT; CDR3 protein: CASSLGATDTEAFF
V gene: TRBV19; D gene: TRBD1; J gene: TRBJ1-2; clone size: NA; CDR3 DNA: TGTGCCAGTAACACCCGGAGGGGACAGGAGAATAACTATGGCTACACCTTC; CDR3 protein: CASNTRRGQENNYGYTF
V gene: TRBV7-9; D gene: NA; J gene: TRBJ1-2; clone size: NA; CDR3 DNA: TGTGCCAGCAGCCTGGACACTTATGGCTACACCTTC; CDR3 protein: CASSLDTYGYTF
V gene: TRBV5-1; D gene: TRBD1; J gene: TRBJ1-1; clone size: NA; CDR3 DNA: TGCGCCAGCAGCTTCCAACAGGGGGCGCAGAGCACTGAAGCTTTCTTT; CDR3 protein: CASSFQQGAQSTEAFF
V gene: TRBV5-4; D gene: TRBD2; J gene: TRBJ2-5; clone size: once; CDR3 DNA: TGTGCCAGCAGCTTGTTAGGTAGCGGGGGGGCGGGGGAGACCCAGTACTTC; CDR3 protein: CASSLLGSGGAGETQYF
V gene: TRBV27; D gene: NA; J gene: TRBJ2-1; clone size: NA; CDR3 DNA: TGTGCCAGCATGGGTAGAGACAGCCTCTACAATGAGCAGTTCTTC; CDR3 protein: CASMGRDSLYNEQFF
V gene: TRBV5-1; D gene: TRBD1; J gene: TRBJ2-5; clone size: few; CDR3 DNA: TGCGCCAGCAGCTCGACAGGGGCGGGCGTGGAGACCCAGTACTTC; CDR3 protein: CASSSTGAGVETQYF
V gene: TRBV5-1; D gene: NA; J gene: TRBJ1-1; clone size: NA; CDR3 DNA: TGCGCCAGCAGCCTGGGAGAGGAGGATGAAGCTTTCTTT; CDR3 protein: CASSLGEEDEAFF
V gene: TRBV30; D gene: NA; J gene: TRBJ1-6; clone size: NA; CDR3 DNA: TGTGCCTGGAGACGGGCCTATAATTCACCCCTCCACTTT; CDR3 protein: CAWRRAYNSPLHF
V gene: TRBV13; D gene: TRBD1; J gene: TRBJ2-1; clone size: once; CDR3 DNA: TGTGCCAGCAGAGACAGGGGAACATCCTACAATGAGCAGTTCTTC; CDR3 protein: CASRDRGTSYNEQFF
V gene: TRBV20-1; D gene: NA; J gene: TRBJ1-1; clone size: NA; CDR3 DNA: TGCAGTGCTAGTGTGGCGGGGGGTGTGAGCACTGAAGCTTTCTTT; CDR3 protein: CSASVAGGVSTEAFF
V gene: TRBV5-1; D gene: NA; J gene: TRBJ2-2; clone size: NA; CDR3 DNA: TGCGCCAGCAGCTTGCTGAACACCGGGGAGCTGTTTTTT; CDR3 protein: CASSLLNTGELFF
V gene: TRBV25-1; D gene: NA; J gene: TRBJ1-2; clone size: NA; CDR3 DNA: TGTGCCAGCAGGCAGGAACATAACTATGGCTACACCTTC; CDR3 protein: CASRQEHNYGYTF
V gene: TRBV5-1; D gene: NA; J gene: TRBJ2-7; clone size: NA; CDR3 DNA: TGCGCCAGCAGCCTGAGTGGGGGGGCTAACGAGCAGTACTTC; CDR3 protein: CASSLSGGANEQYF
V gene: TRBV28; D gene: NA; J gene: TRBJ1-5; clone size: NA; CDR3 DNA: TGTGCCAGCAGTTCCGAGGGACACCCCGGGGGGCAGCCCCAGCATTTT; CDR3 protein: CASSSEGHPGGQPQHF
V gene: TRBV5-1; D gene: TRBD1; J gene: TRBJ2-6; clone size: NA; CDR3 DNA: TGCGCCAGCAGTTCCGGGACAGGACCTCTTGGGGCCAACGTCCTGACTTTC; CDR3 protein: CASSSGTGPLGANVLTF